This T cell receptor (beta chain) came from a study of blood T cells in healthy people across ages. Study-level points and caveats: There was no known CMV status for donors, so expanded clonotype changes were possibly confounded.

In the case of this clonotype: Its antigen is as yet unknown.

Healthy individuals of Caucasian origin from Russia, aged roughly 6 to 100, served as donors. For the second PCR, which ran for 7 to 11 cycles, a sample-barcoded 5' primer and a J-beta primer mix were used. A template-switch adaptor that had 12 random nucleotides put a tag on each cDNA molecule. TCRdb re-called the 5' RACE reads with MiXCR, one entry per CDR3 protein. The sample contains approximately 800,000 distinct CDR3 sequences, roughly 46% of which appear only once. CDR3 length: 17 residues. V lost 4 bases, J lost 3 bases, and 7 bases stayed unmatched. Germline CDR1 and CDR2: SGHNT and YYREEE (reference sequence).

The clonotype originates from an elderly man in good health. The gene calls are TRBV5-4 and TRBJ2-3, with 14 positions matching TRBD2. The specimen sequenced was blood. CDR3 residues: CASSLGTSGSTTDTQYF. CDR3 in DNA: TGTGCCAGCAGCCTCGGGACTAGCGGGAGTACGACAGATACGCAGTATTTT.